Shown below are 9 T cell receptor beta chains from a single sample sequenced in a study of CD8 T cells in Susac syndrome. Reverse transcription of 0.5 to 1 ug RNA used random hexamers. TCRdb reprocessed the immunoSEQ multiplex PCR reads with MiXCR, giving one entry per CDR3 protein. Of about 210,000 distinct CDR3 sequences listed, 80% to 95% were seen once; the top ten hold around 0.096%. The specimen was CD4+ T cells from PBMCs. The receptors come from a human donor in good health.

The rearrangement uses TRBV6-5 and TRBJ2-7, with 9 bases lining up with TRBD1. CDR3 length equals 17 residues. V trimming: 4 bases; J trimming: 3 bases; junction bases outside the gene matches: 13. Germline values: CDR1 MNHEY, CDR2 SVGAGI. For the CDR3, the DNA is TGTGCCAGCAGTTTTGCGGACAGGGGACACCTCCGCTACGAGCAGTACTTC. Amino acids: CASSFADRGHLRYEQYF.

The rearrangement links TRBV5-6 to TRBJ2-5; the match to TRBD1 covers 9 bases. Germline trimming cut 4 bases from V and 5 bases from J; bases unmatched to any gene: 9. The CDR3 is 15 amino acids. Germline CDR1 reads SGHDT; CDR2 reads YYEEEE. CDR3 residues: CASSREQGARETQYF. The CDR3, as DNA: TGTGCCAGCAGCCGGGAACAGGGGGCGCGGGAGACCCAGTACTTC.

This chain uses TRBV5-1 with TRBJ2-1; 7 nucleotides match TRBD1. This CDR3 is 16 amino acids long. Germline V gene data show CDR1 as SGHRS and CDR2 as YFSETQ. V shed 0 bases and J 2 bases; nucleotides not matched to a gene: 5. In nucleotides, the CDR3 is TGCGCCAGCAGCTTGGGTAGACAGGGTCCCTACAATGAGCAGTTCTTC. It translates to CASSLGRQGPYNEQFF. The full variable domain, in which reference TRBV5-1 and TRBJ2-1 provide the parts outside the CDR3, is KAGVTQTPRYLIKTRGQQVTLSCSPISGHRSVSWYQQTPGQGLQFLFEYFSETQRNKGNFPGRFSGRQFSNSRSEMNVSTLELGDSALYLCASSLGRQGPYNEQFFGPGTRLTVL.

The chain employs TRBV20-1 and TRBJ1-1; D unresolved. The CDR3 spans 11 residues. Germline V gives CDR1 DFQATT, CDR2 SNEGSKA (reference sequence). Trimming shortened V by 3 bases and J by 11 bases, and 13 bases separated the two germline ends. The CDR3 is CSASRSAVAFF. CDR3 DNA sequence: TGCAGTGCTAGCCGCTCGGCAGTGGCTTTCTTT.

This clonotype was counted between two and nine times. V and J are TRBV7-9 and TRBJ2-7; D is ambiguous. Germline assignment: CDR1 SEHNR and CDR2 FQNEAQ (reference sequence). This CDR3 spans 11 amino acids. The V and J ends lost 3 bases and 5 bases respectively, with 5 bases between them. CDR3 nucleotides: TGTGCCAGCAGCTTTTTGGACGAGCAGTACTTC. This codes for CASSFLDEQYF.

The chain joins TRBV20-1 to TRBJ2-3; D perhaps matches TRBD1 (5 bases). This CDR3 has 12 residues. Per germline, CDR1 DFQATT and CDR2 SNEGSKA (reference sequence). V lost 8 bases to trimming and J lost 0 bases, with 9 bases between them. The chain's CDR3 is CSLQASTDTQYF. CDR3 in DNA: TGCAGTCTACAGGCGAGCACAGATACGCAGTATTTT.

The chain employs TRBV13 and TRBJ2-3; tentatively, D is TRBD1 (5 bases). The CDR3 sequence is 15 residues long. The V end was cut by 5 bases, the J end by 2 bases, with 14 bases between. From germline, CDR1 is PRHDT and CDR2 FYEKMQ (reference sequence). DNA of the CDR3: TGTGCCAGCAGCGTATCGACAGTACCCACAGATACGCAGTATTTT. This gives the protein CASSVSTVPTDTQYF.

This clonotype appeared a single time. The CDR3: CASSQADRALPGTQYF. The CDR3 nucleotides read TGCGCCAGCAGCCAGGCTGACAGGGCCCTTCCAGGGACCCAGTACTTC. The V gene is TRBV4-1, the J gene TRBJ2-5, with TRBD1 matching over 7 bases. This CDR3 contains 16 residues. V lost 3 bases to trimming and J lost 7 bases; unmatched junction nucleotides: 14. CDR1 MGHRA and CDR2 YSYEKL come from the germline V gene.

The rearrangement links TRBV5-1 to TRBJ2-5; D is uncertain. This CDR3 spans 13 amino acids. CDR1 and CDR2 (germline): SGHRS, YFSETQ. V shed 5 bases and J shed 3 bases, with 11 bases lying between them. The CDR3 protein is CASSAQTKETQYF. As DNA, the CDR3 is TGCGCCAGCAGTGCACAGACCAAAGAGACCCAGTACTTC.